This T cell receptor (beta chain) was retrieved from a study of blood T cell repertoires in COVID-19. At the level of the study: The United States, Italy and Spain were the sources of the acute and convalescent COVID-19 samples. Sources were T cells, B-cell-depleted T cells, or PBMCs; the material itself was cDNA or gDNA.

This CDR3 comprises 16 residues. The ends were cut back, 3 bases at V and 4 bases at J, with 18 bases in the middle. Germline CDR1 and CDR2: LNHDA and SQIVND (reference sequence). Participants' reported clinical history set cohort assignment. In the authors' methods: Amplification from reference gene primers served as the basis for estimated nucleated cell counts. Libraries were prepared by immunoSEQ multiplex PCR; TCRdb keeps only in-frame clonotypes and omits some of them. Clone size and the V and J calls come from that table; the DNA yielded D and trimming. The sample lists approximately 390,000 clones, 88% occurring once.

The sample was PBMCs or T cells enriched from blood (not recorded which). The rearrangement joins TRBV19 to TRBJ1-2; possibly TRBD1 for D (5 bases). The sequence was obtained from a woman aged 40-49 years with acute COVID-19. The CDR3 sequence: CASSIHGGRESYGYTF. The CDR3, as DNA: TGTGCCAGTAGTATTCACGGGGGTCGAGAATCCTATGGCTACACCTTC. The full variable domain, rest sourced from reference TRBV19 and TRBJ1-2, is DGGITQSPKYLFRKEGQNVTLSCEQNLNHDAMYWYRQDPGQGLRLIYYSQIVNDFQKGDIAEGYSVSREKKESFPLTVTSAQKNPTAFYLCASSIHGGRESYGYTFGSGTRLTVV.